The rows below give T cell receptor beta chains drawn from one sample of a study of blood T cell repertoires in COVID-19. The assay was immunoSEQ multiplex PCR, and TCRdb's table has in-frame clones only and misses some. The table lists a few hundred thousand clones, around 90% of them singletons, with about 1.8% in the top ten. The sample comprised peripheral blood. These receptor sequences come from a man between 65 and 80 years old with acute or convalescent COVID-19. CDR3s include the opening cysteine and the closing phenylalanine or tryptophan. A D gene is named only where the DNA matches it firmly. The listing skips clone size in some rows; elsewhere it reads once, few, many or a size class.

size | J | V | D | CDR3 | DNA
. | TRBJ1-2 | TRBV19 | . | CASSPRSQNYGYTF | TGTGCCAGTAGTCCCCGGAGTCAAAACTATGGCTACACCTTC
. | TRBJ2-6 | TRBV7-2 | . | CASGLLTGGANVLTF | TGTGCCAGCGGCTTACTCACGGGAGGGGCCAACGTCCTGACTTTC
once | TRBJ2-7 | TRBV27 | . | CASSFIGKEQYF | TGTGCCAGCAGTTTTATCGGGAAAGAGCAGTACTTC
. | TRBJ1-4 | TRBV9 | . | CASSENPGGFNEKLFF | TGTGCCAGCAGCGAAAATCCGGGGGGCTTTAATGAAAAACTGTTTTTT
. | TRBJ1-1 | TRBV10-2 | TRBD1 | CASSGQGGIVGAFF | TGCGCCAGCAGCGGACAGGGGGGGATTGTCGGAGCTTTCTTT
. | TRBJ1-1 | TRBV27 | TRBD1 | CASSPTGGMNTEAFF | TGTGCCAGCAGTCCTACAGGGGGAATGAACACTGAAGCTTTCTTT
once | TRBJ2-3 | TRBV7-8 | TRBD2 | CASSWTSGISTDTQYF | TGTGCCAGCAGCTGGACTAGCGGGATCAGCACAGATACGCAGTATTTT
. | TRBJ1-6 | TRBV7-8 | TRBD1 | CASSSTGTAKNSPLHF | TGTGCCAGCAGCTCGACCGGGACAGCGAAGAATTCACCCCTCCACTTT
. | TRBJ1-2 | TRBV30 | TRBD1 | CAWSVTGTVFYGYTF | TGTGCCTGGAGTGTAACTGGGACAGTATTCTATGGCTACACCTTC
. | TRBJ1-1 | TRBV6-5 | . | CASSSSWATEAFF | TGTGCCAGCAGCTCCTCTTGGGCCACTGAAGCTTTCTTT
. | TRBJ2-2 | TRBV4-3 | TRBD2 | CASSQETSGSTGELFF | TGCGCCAGCAGCCAAGAAACTAGCGGGAGTACCGGGGAGCTGTTTTTT
. | TRBJ2-7 | TRBV6-5 | . | CASKGGATSYEQYF | TGTGCCAGCAAAGGTGGCGCCACTAGCTACGAGCAGTACTTC
. | TRBJ2-1 | TRBV7-3 | . | CASSETAIGEQFF | TGTGCCAGCAGCGAGACTGCGATAGGTGAGCAGTTCTTC
. | TRBJ1-2 | TRBV5-6 | . | CASSLGDRKIYGYTF | TGTGCCAGCAGCTTGGGAGACAGGAAAATCTATGGCTACACCTTC
. | TRBJ1-5 | TRBV18 | . | CASSPGRGQPQHF | TGTGCCAGCTCACCCGGAAGGGGTCAGCCCCAGCATTTT
. | TRBJ2-1 | TRBV5-1 | TRBD1 | CASSLGTGGGEQFF | TGCGCCAGCAGCCTCGGGACAGGGGGCGGTGAGCAGTTCTTC
once | TRBJ2-5 | TRBV5-1 | TRBD2 | CASSLVGGQETQYF | TGCGCCAGCAGCTTGGTGGGGGGGCAAGAGACCCAGTACTTC
. | TRBJ2-1 | TRBV24-1 | TRBD2 | CATKSGRENNEQFF | TGTGCCACTAAGAGCGGGAGGGAAAACAATGAGCAGTTCTTC
. | TRBJ2-3 | TRBV24-1 | . | CATSDLADPSTDTQYF | TGTGCCACCAGTGATTTAGCGGACCCGAGCACAGATACGCAGTATTTT
. | TRBJ2-1 | TRBV5-1 | TRBD2 | CASSLVFRLAANNEQFF | TGCGCCAGCAGCTTGGTTTTTCGGCTAGCGGCTAACAATGAGCAGTTCTTC
. | TRBJ2-1 | TRBV19 | TRBD2 | CASSAKGVGREQFF | TGTGCCAGTAGTGCGAAAGGAGTCGGGAGGGAGCAGTTCTTC
. | TRBJ1-6 | TRBV7-6 | . | CASSLGAQGANSPLHF | TGTGCCAGCAGCTTAGGTGCGCAGGGTGCGAATTCACCCCTCCACTTT
. | TRBJ2-7 | TRBV7-3 | TRBD1 | CASSPGTGGFYEQYF | TGTGCCAGCAGCCCAGGGACAGGGGGCTTCTACGAGCAGTACTTC
. | TRBJ2-7 | TRBV5-4 | TRBD2 | CASSLGLAGVHEQYF | TGTGCCAGCAGCTTGGGATTAGCGGGAGTCCACGAGCAGTACTTC
once | TRBJ1-2 | TRBV28 | . | CASRATGGLGYTF | TGTGCCAGCAGGGCGACAGGCGGGTTAGGCTACACCTTC
. | TRBJ2-7 | TRBV5-4 | TRBD1 | CASSSKGGQGYHEQYF | TGTGCCAGCAGCTCCAAGGGGGGACAGGGTTACCACGAGCAGTACTTC
. | TRBJ1-2 | TRBV12-3/TRBV12-4 | . | CASSPKGADGYTF | TGTGCCAGCAGCCCCAAAGGGGCGGATGGCTACACCTTC
. | TRBJ2-7 | TRBV6-2/TRBV6-3 | . | CASSYPPGRGEQYF | TGTGCCAGCAGTTACCCCCCCGGAAGGGGCGAGCAGTACTTC
once | TRBJ2-3 | TRBV5-1 | TRBD1 | CASTLDRGRDTQYF | TGCGCCAGCACCCTGGACAGGGGGCGGGATACGCAGTATTTT
. | TRBJ2-2 | TRBV19 | . | CASRSRMTTGELFF | TGTGCCAGTAGAAGCAGAATGACAACCGGGGAGCTGTTTTTT
. | TRBJ1-5 | TRBV6-1 | . | CASSEALQGMTQHF | TGTGCCAGCAGTGAAGCCCTACAGGGCATGACCCAGCATTTT
once | TRBJ2-1 | TRBV6-6 | . | CASSWLKYTGYNEQFF | TGTGCCAGCAGTTGGCTGAAATATACAGGGTACAATGAGCAGTTCTTC
. | TRBJ2-7 | TRBV2 | TRBD2 | CASRPTGLAGEQYF | TGTGCCAGCAGGCCTACTGGACTAGCGGGCGAGCAGTACTTC
. | TRBJ2-1 | TRBV10-3 | . | CAISTPSSEQFF | TGTGCCATCAGTACTCCAAGTAGTGAGCAGTTCTTC
. | TRBJ2-7 | TRBV5-1 | . | CASKAGDDYYEQYF | TGCGCCAGCAAAGCAGGGGACGATTACTACGAGCAGTACTTC
. | TRBJ1-3 | TRBV6-5 | . | CASTVQQGSGNTIYF | TGTGCCAGCACCGTACAACAGGGCTCTGGAAACACCATATATTTT
. | TRBJ2-7 | TRBV10-3 | . | CAISAGDRTDYEQYF | TGTGCCATCAGTGCCGGAGACAGGACTGACTACGAGCAGTACTTC
once | TRBJ2-5 | TRBV5-1 | TRBD1 | CASSKDRGDYQETQYF | TGCGCCAGCAGCAAGGACAGGGGCGATTACCAAGAGACCCAGTACTTC
. | TRBJ1-2 | TRBV6-1 | TRBD1 | CASSELGQGRDYGYTF | TGTGCCAGCAGTGAACTGGGACAGGGTCGGGACTATGGCTACACCTTC
once | TRBJ2-7 | TRBV19 | . | CASTPTGGGSYEQYF | TGTGCCAGTACCCCCACCGGAGGCGGTTCCTACGAGCAGTACTTC
few | TRBJ1-2 | TRBV7-9 | TRBD1 | CASSLTGDYGYTF | TGTGCCAGCAGCTTGACAGGGGACTATGGCTACACCTTC
. | TRBJ2-2 | TRBV28 | . | CASSSPRGTSVFGAGELFF | .
. | TRBJ2-5 | TRBV12-3/TRBV12-4 | . | CASSLVSSLPYF | TGTGCCAGCAGTTTAGTTAGTTCCCTCCCGTACTTC
few | TRBJ1-1 | TRBV9 | TRBD1 | CASSVGSGGTEAFF | TGTGCCAGCAGCGTAGGGTCAGGGGGCACTGAAGCTTTCTTT
. | TRBJ1-6 | TRBV7-9 | . | CASSLGGALGSPLHF | TGTGCCAGCAGCTTGGGGGGAGCCTTGGGTTCACCCCTCCACTTT
once | TRBJ2-1 | TRBV12-5 | TRBD1 | CASGTGQIDNEQFF | TGTGCTAGTGGTACGGGACAGATAGACAATGAGCAGTTCTTC
. | TRBJ2-3 | TRBV30 | . | CAWSVREDTQYF | TGTGCCTGGAGTGTCCGGGAGGATACGCAGTATTTT
. | TRBJ2-1 | TRBV9 | . | CASSVGTVNNEQFF | TGTGCCAGCAGCGTAGGGACAGTTAACAATGAGCAGTTCTTC
. | TRBJ2-1 | TRBV5-1 | TRBD1 | CASRPGTGINEQFF | TGCGCCAGCAGACCCGGGACAGGGATTAATGAGCAGTTCTTC
. | TRBJ2-7 | TRBV6-1 | TRBD1 | CASSEASAGGYEQYF | TGTGCCAGCAGTGAAGCGTCGGCAGGGGGCTACGAGCAGTACTTC
. | TRBJ2-7 | TRBV20-1 | . | CSANGGYEQYF | TGCAGTGCCAACGGAGGGTACGAGCAGTACTTC
. | TRBJ1-1 | TRBV20-1 | TRBD1 | CSVRTGRAFF | TGCAGTGTTAGGACAGGGAGAGCTTTCTTT
. | TRBJ1-5 | TRBV6-5 | . | CASRTGGRNQPQHF | TGTGCCAGCAGGACAGGAGGCCGCAATCAGCCCCAGCATTTT
. | TRBJ1-5 | TRBV13 | . | CASSHGSKGQPQHF | TGTGCCAGCAGCCACGGGAGTAAGGGTCAGCCCCAGCATTTT
. | TRBJ2-5 | TRBV5-1 | TRBD2 | CASRVNVAGDETQYF | TGCGCCAGCAGGGTGAATGTAGCGGGAGACGAGACCCAGTACTTC
. | TRBJ1-2 | TRBV5-1 | TRBD1 | CASSSTGGTPYGYTF | TGCGCCAGCAGCTCTACAGGGGGGACGCCCTATGGCTACACCTTC
. | TRBJ2-1 | TRBV5-1 | TRBD1 | CASSSGGSVVNEQFF | TGCGCCAGCAGCTCAGGGGGCTCTGTCGTCAATGAGCAGTTCTTC
. | TRBJ2-1 | TRBV5-1 | TRBD2 | CASSLTSGSNEQFF | TGCGCCAGCAGCTTAACTAGCGGGAGTAATGAGCAGTTCTTC
. | TRBJ2-7 | TRBV6-5 | TRBD2 | CASSRGTSGSYEQYF | TGTGCCAGCAGTCGCGGGACTAGCGGGAGCTACGAGCAGTACTTC
. | TRBJ1-1 | TRBV10-3 | . | CAISQNRENTEAFF | TGTGCCATCAGCCAAAACCGGGAGAACACTGAAGCTTTCTTT